The T cell receptor beta chain under discussion was sequenced for a study of PD-L1 blockade in urothelial cancer. V shed 1 base, J shed 7 bases, and the junction held 6 bases outside the gene matches. This CDR3 spans 15 amino acids. From germline, CDR1 is MDHEN and CDR2 SYDVKM. Only in-frame clones appear in the TCRdb table, and some are missing; sequencing was by immunoSEQ multiplex PCR. This sample has some 53,000 clones; about 80% occur once, and the top ten carry about 3.6%. This sequence was found in a man in his 70s with urothelial cancer. The sample in question was PBMCs, obtained around atezolizumab (anti-PD-L1) treatment. This chain uses TRBV28 with TRBJ2-3; 9 nucleotides agree with TRBD2. CDR3 protein: CASSLSLAGYYTQYF. The CDR3, as DNA: TGTGCCAGCAGTTTATCCCTAGCGGGATACTATACGCAGTATTTT.